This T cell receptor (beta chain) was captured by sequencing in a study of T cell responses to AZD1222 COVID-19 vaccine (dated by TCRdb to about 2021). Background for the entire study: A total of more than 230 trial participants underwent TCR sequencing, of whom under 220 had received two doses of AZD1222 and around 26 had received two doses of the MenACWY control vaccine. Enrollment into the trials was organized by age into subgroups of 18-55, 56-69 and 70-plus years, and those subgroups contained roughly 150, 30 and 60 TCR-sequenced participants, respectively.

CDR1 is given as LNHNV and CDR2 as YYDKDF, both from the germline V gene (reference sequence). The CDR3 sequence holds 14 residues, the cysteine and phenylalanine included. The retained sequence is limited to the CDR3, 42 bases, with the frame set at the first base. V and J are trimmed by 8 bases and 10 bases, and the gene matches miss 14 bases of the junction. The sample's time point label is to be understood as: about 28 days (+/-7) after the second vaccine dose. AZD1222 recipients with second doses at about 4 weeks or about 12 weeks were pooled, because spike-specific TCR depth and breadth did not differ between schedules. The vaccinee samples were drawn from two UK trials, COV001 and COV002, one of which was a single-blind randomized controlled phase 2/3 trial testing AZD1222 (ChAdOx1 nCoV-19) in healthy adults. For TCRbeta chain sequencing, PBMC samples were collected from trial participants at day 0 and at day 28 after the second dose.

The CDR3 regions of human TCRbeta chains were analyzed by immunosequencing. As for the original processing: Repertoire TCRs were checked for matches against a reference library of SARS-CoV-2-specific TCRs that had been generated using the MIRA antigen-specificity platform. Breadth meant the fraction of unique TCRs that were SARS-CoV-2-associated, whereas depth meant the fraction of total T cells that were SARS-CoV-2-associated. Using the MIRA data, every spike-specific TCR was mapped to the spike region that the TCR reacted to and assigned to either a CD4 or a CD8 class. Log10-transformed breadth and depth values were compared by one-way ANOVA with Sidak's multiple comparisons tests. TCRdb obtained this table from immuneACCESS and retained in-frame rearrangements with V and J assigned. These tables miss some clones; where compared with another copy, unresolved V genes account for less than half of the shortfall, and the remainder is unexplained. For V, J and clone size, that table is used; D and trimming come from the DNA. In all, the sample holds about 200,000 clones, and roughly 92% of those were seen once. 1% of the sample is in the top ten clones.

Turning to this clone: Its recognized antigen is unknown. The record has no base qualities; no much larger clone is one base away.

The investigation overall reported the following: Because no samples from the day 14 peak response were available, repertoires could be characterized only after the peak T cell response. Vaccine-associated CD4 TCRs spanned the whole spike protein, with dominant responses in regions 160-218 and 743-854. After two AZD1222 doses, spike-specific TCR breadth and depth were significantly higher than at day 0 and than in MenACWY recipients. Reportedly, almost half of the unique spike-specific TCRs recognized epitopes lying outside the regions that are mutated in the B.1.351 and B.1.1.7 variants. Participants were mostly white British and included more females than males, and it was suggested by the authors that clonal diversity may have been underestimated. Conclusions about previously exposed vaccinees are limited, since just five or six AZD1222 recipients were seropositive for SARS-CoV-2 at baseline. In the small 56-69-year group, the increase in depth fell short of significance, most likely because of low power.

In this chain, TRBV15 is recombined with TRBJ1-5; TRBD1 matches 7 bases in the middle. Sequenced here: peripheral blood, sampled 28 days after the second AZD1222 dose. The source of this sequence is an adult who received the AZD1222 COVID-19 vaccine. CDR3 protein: CATGLPGTASPQHF. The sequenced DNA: TGTGCCACCGGCCTACCAGGGACAGCCTCTCCCCAGCATTTT.